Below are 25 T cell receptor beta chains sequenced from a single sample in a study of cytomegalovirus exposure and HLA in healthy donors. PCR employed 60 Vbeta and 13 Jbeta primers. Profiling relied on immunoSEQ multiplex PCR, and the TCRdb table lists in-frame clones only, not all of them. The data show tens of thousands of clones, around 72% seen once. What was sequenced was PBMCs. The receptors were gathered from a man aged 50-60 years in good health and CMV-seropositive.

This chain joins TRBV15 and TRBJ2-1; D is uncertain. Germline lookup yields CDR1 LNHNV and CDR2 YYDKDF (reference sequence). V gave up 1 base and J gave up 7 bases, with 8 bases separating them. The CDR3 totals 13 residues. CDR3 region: CATSRAVPNEQFF. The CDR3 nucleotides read TGTGCCACCAGCAGAGCGGTGCCTAATGAGCAGTTCTTC. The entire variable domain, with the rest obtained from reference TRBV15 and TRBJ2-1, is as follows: DAMVIQNPRYQVTQFGKPVTLSCSQTLNHNVMYWYQQKSSQAPKLLFHYYDKDFNNEADTPDNFQSRRPNTSFCFLDIRSPGLGDTAMYLCATSRAVPNEQFFGPGTRLTVL.

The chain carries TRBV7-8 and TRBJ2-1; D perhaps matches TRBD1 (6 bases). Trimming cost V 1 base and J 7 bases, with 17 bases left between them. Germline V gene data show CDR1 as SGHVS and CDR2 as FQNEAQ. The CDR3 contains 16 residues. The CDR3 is CASSLVSGATRNEQFF. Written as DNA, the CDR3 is TGTGCCAGCAGCTTAGTATCAGGGGCAACCAGGAATGAGCAGTTCTTC.

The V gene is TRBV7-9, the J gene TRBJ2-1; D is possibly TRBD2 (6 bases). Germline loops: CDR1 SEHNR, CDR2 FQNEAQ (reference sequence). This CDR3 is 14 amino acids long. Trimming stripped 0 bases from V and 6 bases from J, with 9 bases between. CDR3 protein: CASSLAGGSNEQFF. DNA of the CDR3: TGTGCCAGCAGCTTAGCCGGGGGAAGCAATGAGCAGTTCTTC.

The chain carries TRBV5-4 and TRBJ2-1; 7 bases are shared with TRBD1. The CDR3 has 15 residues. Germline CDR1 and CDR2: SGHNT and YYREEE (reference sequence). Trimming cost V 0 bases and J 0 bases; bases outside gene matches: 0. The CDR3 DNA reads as TGTGCCAGCAGCTTGGAGGGGGCCTCCTACAATGAGCAGTTCTTC. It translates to CASSLEGASYNEQFF.

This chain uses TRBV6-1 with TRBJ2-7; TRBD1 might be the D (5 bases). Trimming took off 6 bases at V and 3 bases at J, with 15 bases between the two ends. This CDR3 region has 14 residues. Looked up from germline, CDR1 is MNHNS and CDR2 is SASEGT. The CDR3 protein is CASSSQTGNYEQYF. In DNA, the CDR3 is TGTGCCAGCAGCTCCCAAACAGGAAACTACGAGCAGTACTTC.

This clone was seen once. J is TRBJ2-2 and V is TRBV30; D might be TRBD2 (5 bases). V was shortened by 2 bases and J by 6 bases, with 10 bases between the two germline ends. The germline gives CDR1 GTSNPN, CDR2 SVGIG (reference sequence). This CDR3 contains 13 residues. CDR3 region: CAWSLTRSGELFF. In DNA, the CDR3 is TGTGCCTGGAGTCTCACTAGATCCGGGGAGCTGTTTTTT.

DNA for the CDR3: TGTGCCAGCAGTTACAATACAGGGGACAATCAGCCCCAGCATTTT. Its protein product is CASSYNTGDNQPQHF. The V gene is TRBV27, the J gene TRBJ1-5; 7 bases are shared with TRBD1. The CDR3 covers 15 residues. Trimming removed 4 bases from V and 3 bases from J; junction bases left unmatched: 6. Germline values: CDR1 MNHEY, CDR2 SMNVEV (reference sequence).

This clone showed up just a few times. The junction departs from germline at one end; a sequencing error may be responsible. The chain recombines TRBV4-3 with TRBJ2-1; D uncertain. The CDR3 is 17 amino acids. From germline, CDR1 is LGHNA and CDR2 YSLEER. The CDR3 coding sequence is TGCGCCAGCCGCCAAGATATGATCCTACTCATCTACAATGAGCAGTTCTTC. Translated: CASRQDMILLIYNEQFF.

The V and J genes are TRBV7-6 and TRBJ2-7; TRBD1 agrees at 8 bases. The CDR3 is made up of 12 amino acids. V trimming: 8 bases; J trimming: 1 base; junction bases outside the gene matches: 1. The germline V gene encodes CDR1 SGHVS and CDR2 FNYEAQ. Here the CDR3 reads CASGTGSYEQYF. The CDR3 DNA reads TGTGCCAGCGGGACAGGATCCTACGAGCAGTACTTC.

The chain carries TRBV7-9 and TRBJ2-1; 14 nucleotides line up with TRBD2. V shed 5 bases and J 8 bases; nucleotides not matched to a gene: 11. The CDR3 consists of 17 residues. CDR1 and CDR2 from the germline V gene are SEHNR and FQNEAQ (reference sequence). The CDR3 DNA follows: TGTGCCAGCAGCCTAAGACTAGCGGGAGGGGGGGTCGATGAGCAGTTCTTC. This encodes CASSLRLAGGGVDEQFF. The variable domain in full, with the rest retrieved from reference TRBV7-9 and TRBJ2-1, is DTGVSQNPRHKITKRGQNVTFRCDPISEHNRLYWYRQTLGQGPEFLTYFQNEAQLEKSRLLSDRFSAERPKGSFSTLEIQRTEQGDSAMYLCASSLRLAGGGVDEQFFGPGTRLTVL.

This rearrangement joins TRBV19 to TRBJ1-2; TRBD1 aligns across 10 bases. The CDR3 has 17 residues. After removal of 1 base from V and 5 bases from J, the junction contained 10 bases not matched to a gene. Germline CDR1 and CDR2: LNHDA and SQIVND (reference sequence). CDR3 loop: CASSIGDRGGIWYGYTF. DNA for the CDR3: TGTGCCAGTAGTATAGGGGACAGGGGAGGAATTTGGTATGGCTACACCTTC.

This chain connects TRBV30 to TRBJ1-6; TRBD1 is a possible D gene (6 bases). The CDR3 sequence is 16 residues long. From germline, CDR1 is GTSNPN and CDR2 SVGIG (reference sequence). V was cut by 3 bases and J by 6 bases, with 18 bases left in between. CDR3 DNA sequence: TGTGCCTGGAGGCTCTCCGGGACAACCGCTAATTCACCCCTCCACTTT. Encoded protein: CAWRLSGTTANSPLHF.

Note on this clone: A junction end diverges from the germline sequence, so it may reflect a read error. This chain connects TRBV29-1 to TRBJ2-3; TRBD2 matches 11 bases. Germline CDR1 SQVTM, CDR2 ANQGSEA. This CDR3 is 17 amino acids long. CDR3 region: CIVDAGTSGRGVDTQYF. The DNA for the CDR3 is TGCATCGTTGATGCCGGGACTAGCGGTCGAGGAGTAGATACGCAGTATTTT.

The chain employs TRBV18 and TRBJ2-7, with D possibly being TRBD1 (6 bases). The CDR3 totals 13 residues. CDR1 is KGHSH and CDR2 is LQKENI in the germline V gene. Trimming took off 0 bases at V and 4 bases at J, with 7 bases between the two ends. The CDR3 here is CASSPPGTYEQYF. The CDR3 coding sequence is TGTGCCAGCTCACCACCCGGGACATACGAGCAGTACTTC.

Here the CDR3 DNA reads TGTGCCAGCAGCAACCGACTAGCTGACGCCAAAAACATTCAGTACTTC. This gives the protein CASSNRLADAKNIQYF. This chain joins TRBV11-2 and TRBJ2-4; 7 nucleotides agree with TRBD2. Germline trimming cut 5 bases from V and 1 base from J; bases unmatched to any gene: 8. The CDR3 runs to 16 residues. Germline-derived CDR1 and CDR2 are SGHAT and FQNNGV. The full variable domain, its missing parts supplied by reference TRBV11-2 and TRBJ2-4, is EAGVAQSPRYKIIEKRQSVAFWCNPISGHATLYWYQQILGQGPKLLIQFQNNGVVDDSQLPKDRFSAERLKGVDSTLKIQPAKLEDSAVYLCASSNRLADAKNIQYFGAGTRLSVL.

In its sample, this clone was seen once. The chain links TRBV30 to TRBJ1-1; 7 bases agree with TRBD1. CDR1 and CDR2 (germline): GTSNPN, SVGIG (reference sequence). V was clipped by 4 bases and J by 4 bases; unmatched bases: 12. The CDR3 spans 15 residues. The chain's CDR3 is CAWTQSARGATEAFF. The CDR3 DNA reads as TGTGCCTGGACCCAGTCGGCCAGGGGGGCCACTGAAGCTTTCTTT.

The CDR3, as DNA: TGTGCCAGCAGTTTATTGGGGGACAGTAGCTCCTACGAGCAGTACTTC. Translating it yields CASSLLGDSSSYEQYF. The chain has TRBV27 and TRBJ2-7; 7 nucleotides match TRBD1. In germline, CDR1 is MNHEY, CDR2 SMNVEV (reference sequence). The junction had 6 bases not matched to a gene; V was cut back by 1 base and J by 0 bases. The CDR3 has 16 amino acids.

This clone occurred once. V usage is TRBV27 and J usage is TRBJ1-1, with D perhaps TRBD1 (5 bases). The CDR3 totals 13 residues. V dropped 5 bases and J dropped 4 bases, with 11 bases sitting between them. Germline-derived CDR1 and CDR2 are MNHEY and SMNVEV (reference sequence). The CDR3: CASSPGLLTEAFF. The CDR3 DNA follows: TGTGCCAGCAGTCCGGGACTGCTCACTGAAGCTTTCTTT.

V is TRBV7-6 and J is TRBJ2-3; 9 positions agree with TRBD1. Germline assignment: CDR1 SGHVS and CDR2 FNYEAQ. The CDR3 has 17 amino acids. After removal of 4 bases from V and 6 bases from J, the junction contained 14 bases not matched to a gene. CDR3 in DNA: TGTGCCAGCAGCTCGCCCAATCACAGGGGGCAAAGGGATACGCAGTATTTT. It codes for CASSSPNHRGQRDTQYF.

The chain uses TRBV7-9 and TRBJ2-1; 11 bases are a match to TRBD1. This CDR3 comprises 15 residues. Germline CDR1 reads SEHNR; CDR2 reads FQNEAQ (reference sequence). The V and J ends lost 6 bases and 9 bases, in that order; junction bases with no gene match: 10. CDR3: CASSIPGQGGSEQFF. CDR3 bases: TGTGCCAGCAGTATACCGGGACAGGGGGGAAGTGAGCAGTTCTTC.

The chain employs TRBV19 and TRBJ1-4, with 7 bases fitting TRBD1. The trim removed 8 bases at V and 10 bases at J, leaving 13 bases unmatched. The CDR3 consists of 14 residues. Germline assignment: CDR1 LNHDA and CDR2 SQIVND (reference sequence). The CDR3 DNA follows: TGTGCCAGTGATATGGGGCAGGGGGTTGGAAAACTGTTTTTT. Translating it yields CASDMGQGVGKLFF.

The CDR3 loop is CASRSGTPGNEKLFF. In nucleotides, the CDR3 is TGTGCCAGCAGATCCGGGACACCTGGTAATGAAAAACTGTTTTTT. The V and J genes are TRBV6-6 and TRBJ1-4, with D maybe TRBD1 (6 bases). V shed 6 bases and J shed 4 bases, with 15 bases lying between them. This CDR3 is 15 amino acids long. The germline CDR1 and CDR2 sequences are MNHNY and SVGAGI (reference sequence).

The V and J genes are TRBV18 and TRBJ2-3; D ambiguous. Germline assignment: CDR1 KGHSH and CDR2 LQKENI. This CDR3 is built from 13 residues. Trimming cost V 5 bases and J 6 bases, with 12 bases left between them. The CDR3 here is CASSGSYSDTQYF. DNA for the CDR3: TGTGCCAGCTCAGGCTCTTATTCTGATACGCAGTATTTT.

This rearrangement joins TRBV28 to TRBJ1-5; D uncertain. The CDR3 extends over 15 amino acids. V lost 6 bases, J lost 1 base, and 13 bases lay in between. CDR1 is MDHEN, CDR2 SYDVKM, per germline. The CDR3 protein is CASSTSTSSNQPQHF. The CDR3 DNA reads TGTGCCAGCAGCACCTCGACTTCCAGCAATCAGCCCCAGCATTTT.

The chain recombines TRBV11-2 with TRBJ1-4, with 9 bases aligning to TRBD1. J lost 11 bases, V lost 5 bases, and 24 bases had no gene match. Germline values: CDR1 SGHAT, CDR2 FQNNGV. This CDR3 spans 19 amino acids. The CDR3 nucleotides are TGTGCCAGCAGCCGACTCCGGACAGGGGAAGATCGCATAATGAGGAAACTGTTTTTT. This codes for CASSRLRTGEDRIMRKLFF.